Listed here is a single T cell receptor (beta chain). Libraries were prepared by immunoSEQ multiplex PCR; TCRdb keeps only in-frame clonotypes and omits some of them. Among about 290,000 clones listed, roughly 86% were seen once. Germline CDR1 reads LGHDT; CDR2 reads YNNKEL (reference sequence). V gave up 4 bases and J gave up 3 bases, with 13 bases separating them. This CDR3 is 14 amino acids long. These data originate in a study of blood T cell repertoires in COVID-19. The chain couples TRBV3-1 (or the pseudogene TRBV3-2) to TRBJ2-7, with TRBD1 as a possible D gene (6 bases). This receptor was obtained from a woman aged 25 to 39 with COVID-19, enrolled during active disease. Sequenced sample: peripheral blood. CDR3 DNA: TGTGCCAGCAGCCCCAACAGGGATCGCTACGAGCAGTACTTC. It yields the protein CASSPNRDRYEQYF.